Sequencing of this TCR beta chain was carried out in a study of T-cell memory formation after mild COVID-19. This CDR3 region has 12 residues. Trimming left V 10 bases short and J 5 bases short, with 14 bases between. TCRdb independently ran MiXCR on the 5' RACE reads; one entry per CDR3 protein. The repertoire holds around 450,000 distinct CDR3 sequences, with about 19% as singletons. This clonotype has more than one count but fewer than ten. The V call is TRBV12-3 or TRBV12-4, the J call TRBJ1-2; D gene uncertain. Specimen: PBMCs or a T cell subset sorted from them (not recorded which). This sequence was found in an adult woman who had mild COVID-19 (a few samples of this study predate the infection). Cell type and time point are not known. CDR3 amino acids: CATSSARYGYTF. The CDR3 nucleotides read TGTGCCACCTCATCAGCGCGGTATGGCTACACCTTC.